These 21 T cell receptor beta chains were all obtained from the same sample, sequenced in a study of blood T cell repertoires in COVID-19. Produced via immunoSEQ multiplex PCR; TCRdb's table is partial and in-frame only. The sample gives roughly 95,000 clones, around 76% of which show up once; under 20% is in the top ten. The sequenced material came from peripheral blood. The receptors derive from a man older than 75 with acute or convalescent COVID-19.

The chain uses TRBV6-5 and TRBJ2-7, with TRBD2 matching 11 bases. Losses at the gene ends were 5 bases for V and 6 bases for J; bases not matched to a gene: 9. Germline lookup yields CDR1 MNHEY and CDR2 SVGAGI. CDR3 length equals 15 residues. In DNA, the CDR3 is TGTGCCAGCAGTCTTAGCGGGGGGGCATACGGCGAGCAGTACTTC. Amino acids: CASSLSGGAYGEQYF.

The CDR3 DNA reads as TGCGCCAGCAGCCTTTTGACAGGGGGGATCTCCTACGAGCAGTACTTC. This sequence encodes CASSLLTGGISYEQYF. V usage is TRBV4-3 and J usage is TRBJ2-7; 9 bases match TRBD1. The V and J ends lost 4 bases and 0 bases, in that order; junction bases with no gene match: 7. From germline, CDR1 is LGHNA and CDR2 YSLEER. The CDR3 sequence is 16 residues long.

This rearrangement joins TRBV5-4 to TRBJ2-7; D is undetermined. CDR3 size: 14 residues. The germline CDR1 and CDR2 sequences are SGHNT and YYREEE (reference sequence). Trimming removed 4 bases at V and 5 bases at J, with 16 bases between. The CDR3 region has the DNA TGTGCCAGCAGCCCGCCGGGTAAAATCGACGAGCAGTACTTC. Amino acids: CASSPPGKIDEQYF.

CDR3 sequence reads: CASSQTQGAPTHF. CDR3 nucleotide sequence: TGTGCCAGCTCCCAAACCCAGGGGGCGCCCACTCATTTT. The rearrangement joins TRBV18 to TRBJ1-5; 8 nucleotides agree with TRBD1. Per germline, CDR1 KGHSH and CDR2 LQKENI. Losses at the gene ends were 6 bases for V and 16 bases for J; bases not matched to a gene: 14. The CDR3 spans 13 residues.

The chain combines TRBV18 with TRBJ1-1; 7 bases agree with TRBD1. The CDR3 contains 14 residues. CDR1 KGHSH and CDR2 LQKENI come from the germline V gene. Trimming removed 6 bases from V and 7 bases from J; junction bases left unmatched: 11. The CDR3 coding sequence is TGTGCCAGCTCGGAAGGGACAGCTGCTAATGAAGCTTTCTTT. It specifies CASSEGTAANEAFF.

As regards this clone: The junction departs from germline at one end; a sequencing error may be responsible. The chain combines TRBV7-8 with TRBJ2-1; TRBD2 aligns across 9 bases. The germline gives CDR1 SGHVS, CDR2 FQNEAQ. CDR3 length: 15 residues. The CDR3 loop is CASTLAGVPISEQFF. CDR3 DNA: TGTGCCAGCACCTTAGCGGGAGTGCCGATTAGTGAGCAGTTCTTC. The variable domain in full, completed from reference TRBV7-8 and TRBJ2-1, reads GAGVSQSPRYKVAKRGQDVALRCDPISGHVSLFWYQQALGQGPEFLTYFQNEAQLDKSGLPSDRFFAERPEGSVSTLKIQRTQQEDSAVYLCASTLAGVPISEQFFGPGTRLTVL.

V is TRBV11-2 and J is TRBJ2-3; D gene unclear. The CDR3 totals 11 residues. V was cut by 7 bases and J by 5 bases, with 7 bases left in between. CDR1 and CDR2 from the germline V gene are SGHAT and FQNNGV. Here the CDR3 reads CASTNGDTQYF. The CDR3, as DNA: TGTGCCAGCACCAACGGAGATACGCAGTATTTT.

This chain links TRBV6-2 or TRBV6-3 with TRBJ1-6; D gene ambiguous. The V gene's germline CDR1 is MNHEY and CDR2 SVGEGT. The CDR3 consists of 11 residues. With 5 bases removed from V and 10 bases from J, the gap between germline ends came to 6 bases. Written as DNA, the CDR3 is TGTGCCAGCAGTCAGACATCACCCCTCCACTTT. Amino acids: CASSQTSPLHF.

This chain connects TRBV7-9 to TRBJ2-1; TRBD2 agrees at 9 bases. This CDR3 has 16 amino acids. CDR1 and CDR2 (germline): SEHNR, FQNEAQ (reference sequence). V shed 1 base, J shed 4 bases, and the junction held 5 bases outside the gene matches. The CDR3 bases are TGTGCCAGCAGCTTAGAGACTAGCGGAAGATACAATGAGCAGTTCTTC. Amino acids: CASSLETSGRYNEQFF.

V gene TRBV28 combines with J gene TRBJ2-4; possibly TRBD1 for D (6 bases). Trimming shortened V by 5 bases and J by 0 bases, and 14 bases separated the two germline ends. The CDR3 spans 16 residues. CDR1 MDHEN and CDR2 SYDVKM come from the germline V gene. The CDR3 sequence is CASSPQGNLAKNIQYF. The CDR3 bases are TGTGCCAGCAGTCCACAGGGCAACCTAGCCAAAAACATTCAGTACTTC. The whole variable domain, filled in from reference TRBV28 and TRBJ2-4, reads DVKVTQSSRYLVKRTGEKVFLECVQDMDHENMFWYRQDPGLGLRLIYFSYDVKMKEKGDIPEGYSVSREKKERFSLILESASTNQTSMYLCASSPQGNLAKNIQYFGAGTRLSVL.

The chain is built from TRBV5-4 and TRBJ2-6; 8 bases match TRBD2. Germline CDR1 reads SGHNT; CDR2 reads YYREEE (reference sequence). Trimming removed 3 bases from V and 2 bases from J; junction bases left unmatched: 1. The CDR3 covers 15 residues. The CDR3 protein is CASSSGGAGANVLTF. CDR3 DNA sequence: TGTGCCAGCAGCTCGGGGGGGGCTGGGGCCAACGTCCTGACTTTC.

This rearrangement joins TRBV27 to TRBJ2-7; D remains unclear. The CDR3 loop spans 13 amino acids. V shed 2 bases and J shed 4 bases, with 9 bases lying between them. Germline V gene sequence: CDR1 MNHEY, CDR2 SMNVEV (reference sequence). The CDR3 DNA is TGTGCCAGCAGTTTAATAGCAGAGTACGAGCAGTACTTC. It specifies CASSLIAEYEQYF.

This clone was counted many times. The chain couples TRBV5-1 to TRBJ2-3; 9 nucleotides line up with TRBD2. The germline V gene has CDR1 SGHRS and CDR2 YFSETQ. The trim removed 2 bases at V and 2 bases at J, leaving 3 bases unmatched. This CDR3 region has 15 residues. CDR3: CASSFIAGVTDTQYF. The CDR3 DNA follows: TGCGCCAGCAGCTTCATAGCGGGGGTCACAGATACGCAGTATTTT.

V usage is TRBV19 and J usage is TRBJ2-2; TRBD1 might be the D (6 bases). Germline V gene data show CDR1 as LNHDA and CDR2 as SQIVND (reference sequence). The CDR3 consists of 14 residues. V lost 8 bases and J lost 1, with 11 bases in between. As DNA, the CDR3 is TGTGCCAGTGGGGCAGGGGTGAACACCGGGGAGCTGTTTTTT. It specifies CASGAGVNTGELFF.

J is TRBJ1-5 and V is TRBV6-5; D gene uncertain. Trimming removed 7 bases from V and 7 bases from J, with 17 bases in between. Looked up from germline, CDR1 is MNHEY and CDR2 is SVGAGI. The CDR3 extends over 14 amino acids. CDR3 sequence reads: CASNPGAPGQPQHF. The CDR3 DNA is TGTGCCAGCAACCCGGGCGCCCCGGGACAGCCCCAGCATTTT.

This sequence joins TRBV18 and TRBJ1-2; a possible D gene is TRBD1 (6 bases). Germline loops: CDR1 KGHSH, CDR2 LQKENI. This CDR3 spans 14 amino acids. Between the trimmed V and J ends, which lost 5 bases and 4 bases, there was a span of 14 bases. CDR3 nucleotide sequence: TGTGCCAGCTCAAAACGACAGGATCTCTATGGCTACACCTTC. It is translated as CASSKRQDLYGYTF.

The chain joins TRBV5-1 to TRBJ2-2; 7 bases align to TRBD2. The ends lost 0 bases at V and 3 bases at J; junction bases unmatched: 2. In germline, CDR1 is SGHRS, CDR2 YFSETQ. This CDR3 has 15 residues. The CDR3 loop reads CASSLGGRDTGELFF. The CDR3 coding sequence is TGCGCCAGCAGCTTGGGAGGGAGGGACACCGGGGAGCTGTTTTTT.

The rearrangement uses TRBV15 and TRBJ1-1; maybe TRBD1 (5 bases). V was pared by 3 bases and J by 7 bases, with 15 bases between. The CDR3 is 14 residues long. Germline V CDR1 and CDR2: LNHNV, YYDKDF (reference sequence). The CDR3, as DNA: TGTGCCACCAGCAGGGGGGGAGGGCTTGGTGAAGCTTTCTTT. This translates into CATSRGGGLGEAFF.

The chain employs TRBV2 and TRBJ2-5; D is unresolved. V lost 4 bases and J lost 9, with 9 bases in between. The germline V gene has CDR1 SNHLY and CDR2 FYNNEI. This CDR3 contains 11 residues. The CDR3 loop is CASSGSAAQYF. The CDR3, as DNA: TGTGCCAGCAGTGGTAGTGCGGCCCAGTACTTC.

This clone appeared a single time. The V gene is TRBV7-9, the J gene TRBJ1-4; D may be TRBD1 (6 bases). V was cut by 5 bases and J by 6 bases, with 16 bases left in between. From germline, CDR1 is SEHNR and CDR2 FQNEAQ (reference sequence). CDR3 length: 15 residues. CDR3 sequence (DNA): TGTGCCAGCAGCCCTTGGAAGGCAGGGGATGAAAAACTGTTTTTT. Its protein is CASSPWKAGDEKLFF.

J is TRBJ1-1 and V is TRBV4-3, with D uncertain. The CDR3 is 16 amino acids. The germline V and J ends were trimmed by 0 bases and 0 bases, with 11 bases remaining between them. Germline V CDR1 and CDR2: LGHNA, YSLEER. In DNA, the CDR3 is TGCGCCAGCAGCCAAGATCCCTCTGGGCTGAACACTGAAGCTTTCTTT. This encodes CASSQDPSGLNTEAFF.